What follows are 9 T cell receptor beta chains derived from one specimen sequenced in a study of chemoradiotherapy in HPV16-positive cancers. Libraries were prepared by immunoSEQ multiplex PCR; TCRdb keeps only in-frame clonotypes and omits some of them. The repertoire holds roughly 2,200 clones, with 90% to 95% as singletons. The source material was tumor tissue, sampled from a patient who underwent chemoradiotherapy. These receptors came from a human donor with HPV-associated anogenital cancer.

This chain links TRBV7-3 with TRBJ2-2; D might be TRBD2 (6 bases). The V end lost 4 bases, the J end lost 7 bases, and 10 bases lay between the germline ends. The germline V gene encodes CDR1 SGHTA and CDR2 FQGTGA. The CDR3 has 13 amino acids. This CDR3 is CASSSVRGGELFF. Written as DNA, the CDR3 is TGTGCCAGCAGCTCTGTGCGGGGCGGGGAGCTGTTTTTT.

The chain couples TRBV5-6 to TRBJ1-5; 9 positions match TRBD1. With V trimmed by 3 bases and J by 1 base, 2 bases remained unmatched. Germline CDR1 SGHDT, CDR2 YYEEEE. The CDR3 has 15 residues. The CDR3 DNA sequence: TGTGCCAGCAGCTCCGGACAGGGGAGCAATCAGCCCCAGCATTTT. Encoded protein: CASSSGQGSNQPQHF. The variable domain in full, with the rest retrieved from reference TRBV5-6 and TRBJ1-5, is DAGVTQSPTHLIKTRGQQVTLRCSPKSGHDTVSWYQQALGQGPQFIFQYYEEEERQRGNFPDRFSGHQFPNYSSELNVNALLLGDSALYLCASSSGQGSNQPQHFGDGTRLSIL.

The rearrangement joins TRBV6-1 to TRBJ1-4; D is undetermined. V was clipped by 1 base and J by 7 bases, with 1 base between them. CDR3 length: 11 amino acids. Germline assignment: CDR1 MNHNS and CDR2 SASEGT. In DNA form, the CDR3 reads TGTGCCAGCAGTGAAGTTGAAAAACTGTTTTTT. Its translation is CASSEVEKLFF.

This chain uses TRBV7-8 with TRBJ2-1; D unresolved. Germline CDR1 is SGHVS and CDR2 is FQNEAQ. Trimming took off 5 bases at V and 4 bases at J, with 6 bases between the two ends. The CDR3 extends over 12 amino acids. For the CDR3, the DNA is TGTGCCAGCAGCCTTCGATACAATGAGCAGTTCTTC. As protein: CASSLRYNEQFF.

As regards this clone: At one boundary the junction diverges from the germline segment, which might be a read error. The chain links TRBV7-7 to TRBJ2-2; possibly TRBD1 for D (6 bases). This CDR3 has 14 amino acids. CDR1 is SSHAT and CDR2 is FNYEAQ in the germline V gene (reference sequence). The CDR3 protein is CASSPQGNTGELFF. The CDR3 coding sequence is TGTGCTAGCAGCCCACAGGGAAACACCGGGGAGCTGTTTTTT.

The chain carries TRBV7-2 and TRBJ1-1; D is unclear. Trimming removed 3 bases at V and 8 bases at J, with 13 bases between. The CDR3 runs to 13 residues. The germline gives CDR1 SGHTA, CDR2 FQGNSA. CDR3 nucleotide sequence: TGTGCCAGCAGCTTTGTCCCGGGGAGGGAAGCTTTCTTT. As protein: CASSFVPGREAFF.

This CDR3 is CASRWGDSGTDTQYF. The CDR3 coding sequence is TGTGCCAGCAGGTGGGGAGACTCTGGCACAGATACGCAGTATTTT. The rearrangement uses TRBV7-6 and TRBJ2-3, with D possibly TRBD2 on 5 matching bases. V dropped 6 bases and J dropped 1 base, with 14 bases sitting between them. CDR3 length: 15 residues. The germline CDR1 and CDR2 sequences are SGHVS and FNYEAQ.

The chain employs TRBV30 and TRBJ2-5; possible D gene TRBD2, 5 bases. In germline, CDR1 is GTSNPN, CDR2 SVGIG (reference sequence). The CDR3 spans 15 residues. V dropped 2 bases and J dropped 2 bases, with 15 bases sitting between them. The CDR3 loop reads CAWSPWGDLQETQYF. The CDR3 nucleotides are TGTGCCTGGAGTCCTTGGGGAGACCTGCAAGAGACCCAGTACTTC. Full variable domain (rest looked up from reference TRBV30 and TRBJ2-5): SQTIHQWPATLVQPVGSPLSLECTVEGTSNPNLYWYRQAAGRGLQLLFYSVGIGQISSEVPQNLSASRPQDRQFILSSKKLLLSDSGFYLCAWSPWGDLQETQYFGPGTRLLVL.

The chain uses TRBV11-1 and TRBJ1-1; D is unresolved. Germline V gene lookup returns CDR1 SGHAT and CDR2 FQDESV (reference sequence). Trimming pared 1 base from V and 5 bases from J, leaving 5 bases between. The CDR3 sequence is 12 residues long. CDR3 in amino acids: CASSLGRTEAFF. The CDR3 nucleotides read TGTGCCAGCAGCTTAGGCAGGACTGAAGCTTTCTTT.